The 20 T cell receptor beta chains given below trace back to one sample, sequenced in a study of Graves' ophthalmopathy and Graves' hyperthyroidism. Amplified material comprised TCR beta CDR3 regions derived from RNA transcripts. The workflow started with a first-round RT-PCR run with HTBI primers and then moved on to a second-round multiplex PCR. One entry per CDR3 protein results from TCRdb running MiXCR on the multiplex PCR reads. In the table there are about 550,000 distinct CDR3 sequences, about 35% of which are singletons. The sequenced sample was peripheral blood or thyroid tissue (not recorded which). The receptors were sampled from an adult man with Graves' hyperthyroidism.

The gene calls are TRBV29-1 and TRBJ2-2; D remains unclear. V was pared by 6 bases and J by 2 bases, with 13 bases between. The CDR3 is 14 amino acids. Germline CDR1 SQVTM, CDR2 ANQGSEA. CDR3 loop: CSVWTDHNTGELFF. In DNA form, the CDR3 reads TGCAGCGTATGGACGGATCATAACACCGGGGAGCTGTTTTTT.

Turning to this clonotype: A much bigger clone sits one base away, suggesting this may be a read error. The chain is built from TRBV19 and TRBJ1-5; 8 bases align to TRBD1. This CDR3 contains 14 residues. Looked up from germline, CDR1 is LNHDA and CDR2 is SQIVND (reference sequence). As DNA, the CDR3 is TGTGCCAGTGGTATTCGGACAGGGAATCAGCCCCAGCATTTT. Translation gives CASGIRTGNQPQHF.

This sequence joins TRBV10-1 and TRBJ2-7; 9 bases map to TRBD1. Germline V gives CDR1 WNHNN, CDR2 SYGVQD (reference sequence). V dropped 6 bases and J dropped 6; count of bases not matched to a gene: 6. This CDR3 spans 13 amino acids. Here the CDR3 reads CASRGQGPAEQYF. The CDR3 coding sequence is TGCGCCAGCAGAGGACAGGGGCCGGCCGAGCAGTACTTC.

This clonotype was picked up one time. A much larger clone lies a single base off, so this may be a read error. The chain couples TRBV4-3 to TRBJ1-1, with TRBD1 as a possible D gene (5 bases). CDR1 LGHNA and CDR2 YSLEER come from the germline V gene. CDR3 length: 15 amino acids. This CDR3 is CANSQARLGGTEAFF. CDR3 DNA: TGCGCCAACAGCCAGGCCCGTCTGGGGGGCACTGAAGCTTTCTTT.

V usage is TRBV6-5 and J usage is TRBJ1-2, with 7 bases aligning to TRBD1. The CDR3 has 14 amino acids. Germline-derived CDR1 and CDR2 are MNHEY and SVGAGI. The ends lost 2 bases at V and 0 bases at J; junction bases unmatched: 0. Written as DNA, the CDR3 is TGTGCCAGCAGTTACGGGACAGCTAACTATGGCTACACCTTC. Translating it yields CASSYGTANYGYTF.

The chain combines TRBV12-3 or TRBV12-4 with TRBJ1-1; D is unclear. Trimming stripped 1 base from V and 1 base from J, with 10 bases between. The CDR3 covers 15 residues. DNA of the CDR3: TGTGCCAGCAGTTTAGAGGCTATGGGGAACACTGAAGCTTTCTTT. It specifies CASSLEAMGNTEAFF.

The J gene is TRBJ2-3, the V gene TRBV19, with 9 bases matching TRBD2. This CDR3 has 14 residues. The germline gives CDR1 LNHDA, CDR2 SQIVND (reference sequence). With 7 bases clipped from V and 4 bases from J, the junction kept 6 bases outside the gene matches. The CDR3 region has the DNA TGTGCCAGTAATCCGCGACTAGCGGCAGATACGCAGTATTTT. Encoded protein: CASNPRLAADTQYF.

This clonotype has ten or more counts. The gene calls are TRBV7-8 and TRBJ1-5; the match to TRBD1 covers 9 bases. With V trimmed by 4 bases and J by 1 base, 14 bases remained unmatched. This CDR3 is 19 amino acids long. CDR1 is SGHVS and CDR2 is FQNEAQ in the germline V gene. The chain's CDR3 is CASSSPERTGVESNQPQHF. CDR3 DNA: TGTGCCAGCAGCTCCCCCGAAAGGACAGGGGTTGAAAGCAATCAGCCCCAGCATTTT.

V and J are TRBV30 and TRBJ2-5, with unresolved D. The V end was cut by 0 bases, the J end by 5 bases, with 10 bases between. CDR1 and CDR2 (germline): GTSNPN, SVGIG (reference sequence). There are 13 residues in the CDR3. For the CDR3, the DNA is TGTGCCTGGAGTGTAAGAGTTCGGGAGACCCAGTACTTC. Protein: CAWSVRVRETQYF. Supplemented by reference TRBV30 and TRBJ2-5, the full variable domain reads SQTIHQWPATLVQPVGSPLSLECTVEGTSNPNLYWYRQAAGRGLQLLFYSVGIGQISSEVPQNLSASRPQDRQFILSSKKLLLSDSGFYLCAWSVRVRETQYFGPGTRLLVL.

The chain uses TRBV24-1 and TRBJ2-7, with D possibly TRBD1 on 7 matching bases. The end of the DNA is better explained by TRBJ2-1, so the J call may be wrong. This CDR3 is 15 amino acids long. Germline V gene sequence: CDR1 KGHDR, CDR2 SFDVKD. CDR3 sequence reads: CATSDYYRGGGEQFF. The DNA of the CDR3 is TGTGCCACCAGTGATTATTACAGGGGAGGCGGTGAGCAGTTCTTC.

There are many counts of this clonotype. The chain joins TRBV7-3 to TRBJ2-2; TRBD1 might be the D (5 bases). Germline V gene lookup returns CDR1 SGHTA and CDR2 FQGTGA. CDR3 length equals 15 residues. Trimming took off 5 bases at V and 3 bases at J, with 13 bases between the two ends. CDR3 DNA: TGTGCCAGCAGCCCCGAAGGACATGACACCGGGGAGCTGTTTTTT. It yields the protein CASSPEGHDTGELFF.

In its sample, this clonotype was seen many times. The chain joins TRBV20-1 to TRBJ1-6; 8 bases line up with TRBD1. The V gene end was trimmed by 3 bases and the J gene end by 11 bases; junction bases not matched to a gene: 21. The CDR3 spans 18 residues. Germline lookup yields CDR1 DFQATT and CDR2 SNEGSKA (reference sequence). CDR3 in amino acids: CSARDLKLTGAGRAPLHF. The CDR3 nucleotides read TGCAGTGCTAGGGACCTAAAATTGACAGGGGCGGGGAGGGCACCCCTCCACTTT.

This clonotype has just a few counts. The rearrangement joins TRBV5-1 to TRBJ1-1, with a tentative D call TRBD1 (5 bases). CDR1 and CDR2 from the germline V gene are SGHRS and YFSETQ. With 1 base removed from V and 1 base from J, the gap between germline ends came to 8 bases. The CDR3 consists of 14 residues. Written as DNA, the CDR3 is TGCGCCAGCAGCTTGTATGGGGGGAACACTGAAGCTTTCTTT. This codes for CASSLYGGNTEAFF.

This clonotype was seen a few times. The J gene is TRBJ2-7, the V gene TRBV14, with a weak D call TRBD1 (6 bases). V was pared by 0 bases and J by 0 bases, with 15 bases between. The germline CDR1 and CDR2 sequences are SGHDN and FVKESK. The CDR3 contains 17 residues. For the CDR3, the DNA is TGTGCCAGCAGCCAAGAAGGGGGACAAAGGAGCTCCTACGAGCAGTACTTC. Translation gives CASSQEGGQRSSYEQYF.

As for this clonotype: One end of the junction is discordant with germline, which a read error may explain. This chain joins TRBV7-9 and TRBJ2-6; TRBD1 matches at 7 bases. The CDR3 is 10 residues long. Looked up from germline, CDR1 is SEHNR and CDR2 is FQNEAQ (reference sequence). CDR3 coding DNA: TGTGCCAGCAGCTTGGGACAGCTGCACTTC. This translates into CASSLGQLHF.

This clonotype was counted at least ten times. The V and J genes are TRBV6-1 and TRBJ1-2; D is ambiguous. The germline V gene encodes CDR1 MNHNS and CDR2 SASEGT. Trimming removed 5 bases from V and 3 bases from J, with 13 bases in between. This CDR3 spans 14 amino acids. CDR3 amino acids: CASSSSERYYGYTF. The CDR3 nucleotides read TGTGCCAGCAGTTCCAGCGAGCGGTACTATGGCTACACCTTC.

This clonotype was detected only a few times. The chain is built from TRBV9 and TRBJ2-3; unclear D gene. Germline V CDR1 and CDR2: SGDLS, YYNGEE. Between the trimmed V and J ends, which lost 7 bases and 1 base, there was a span of 13 bases. This CDR3 is 14 amino acids long. CDR3 amino acids: CASSLSVGTDTQYF. CDR3 sequence (DNA): TGTGCCAGCTCATTGTCGGTGGGCACAGATACGCAGTATTTT.

In regard to this clonotype: This likely stems from a read error, as it lies one base from a far larger clone. The chain recombines TRBV6-2 or TRBV6-3 with TRBJ2-7; D is ambiguous. The CDR3 consists of 13 residues. The germline V gene has CDR1 MNHEY and CDR2 SVGEGT. Written as DNA, the CDR3 is TGTGCCAGCAGTTACTCCGGCAGCTACGAGCGGTACTTC. The encoded protein is CASSYSGSYERYF.

As regards this clonotype: This may be a read error, as it is one base from a much larger clone. The chain links TRBV7-9 to TRBJ2-2, with a weak D call TRBD1 (6 bases). The CDR3 extends over 14 amino acids. Looked up from germline, CDR1 is SEHNR and CDR2 is FQNEAQ (reference sequence). The CDR3 nucleotides are TGTGCCAGCAAGCAGGGGCCGTTGACCGGGGAGCTGCTTTTT. This encodes CASKQGPLTGELLF.

The chain employs TRBV15 and TRBJ2-3; D may be TRBD2 (5 bases). The CDR3 loop spans 17 amino acids. Germline lookup yields CDR1 LNHNV and CDR2 YYDKDF (reference sequence). V gave up 0 bases and J gave up 1 base, with 14 bases separating them. CDR3 sequence reads: CATSRDLEVAGTDTQYF. The CDR3 nucleotides read TGTGCCACCAGCAGAGATCTGGAGGTGGCGGGCACAGATACGCAGTATTTT.